The clone carrying this T cell receptor (beta chain) was seen many times. The sample originates from a study of T-cell reconstitution after alpha-beta-depleted transplantation in children. This CDR3 is built from 12 residues. Germline CDR1 is SGHKS and CDR2 is YYEKEE (reference sequence). Trimming shortened V by 4 bases and J by 3 bases, and 8 bases separated the two germline ends. Preparation of the TCRbeta library used unique molecular identifiers. MiXCR was run by TCRdb on the PCR reads, yielding one entry per CDR3 protein. The data contain a few hundred thousand distinct CDR3 sequences, around 19% of them singletons.

Specimen: PBMCs from the stem cell graft donor, collected from the stem cell graft. The chain joins TRBV5-5 to TRBJ2-7; weak D call: TRBD1 (5 bases). The clonotype comes from a human donor who donated a stem cell graft to a child with acute lymphoblastic leukemia. CDR3 protein: CASSRQGYEQYF. The CDR3 nucleotides are TGTGCCAGCAGCCGCCAGGGCTACGAGCAGTACTTC.